The clone carrying this T cell receptor beta chain occurred a few times. Its antigen is not identified. This sample was included in a study of T cell repertoires in cytomegalovirus infection. TCRdb re-analysed the reads in MiXCR, keeping a single row per CDR3 protein. This repertoire shows approximately 50,000 distinct CDR3 sequences, 15% to 25% found once; its top ten account for 60% to 65%. The CDR3 extends over 14 amino acids. Trimming took off 8 bases at V and 3 bases at J, with 14 bases between the two ends. The rearrangement joins TRBV12-3 or TRBV12-4 to TRBJ1-3; TRBD1 might be the D (5 bases). The sequence was obtained from a human donor in good health (CMV status not recorded). Some clones in this sample may be carry-over from other donors' samples. Sequenced material: CD8+ T cells from cultured PBMCs, taken from culture after CMV antigen stimulation. DNA of the CDR3: TGTGCCAGCGACGGGCAGGGTTATGGAAACACCATATATTTT. Its protein is CASDGQGYGNTIYF.